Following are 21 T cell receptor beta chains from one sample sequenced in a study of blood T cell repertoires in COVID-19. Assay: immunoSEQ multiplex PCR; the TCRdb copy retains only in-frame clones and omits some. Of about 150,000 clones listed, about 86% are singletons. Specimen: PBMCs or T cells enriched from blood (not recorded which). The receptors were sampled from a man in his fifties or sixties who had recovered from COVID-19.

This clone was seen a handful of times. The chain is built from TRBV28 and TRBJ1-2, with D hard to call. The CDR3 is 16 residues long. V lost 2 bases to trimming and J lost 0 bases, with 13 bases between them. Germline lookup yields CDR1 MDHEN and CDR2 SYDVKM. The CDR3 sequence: CASSLPRKSANYGYTF. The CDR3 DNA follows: TGTGCCAGCAGTTTACCTCGTAAATCGGCTAACTATGGCTACACCTTC.

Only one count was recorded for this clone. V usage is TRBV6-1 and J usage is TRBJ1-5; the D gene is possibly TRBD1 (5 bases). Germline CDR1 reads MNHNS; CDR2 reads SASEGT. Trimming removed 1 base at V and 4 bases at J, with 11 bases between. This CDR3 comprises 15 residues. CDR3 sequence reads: CASSEGGGFNQPQHF. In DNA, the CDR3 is TGTGCCAGCAGTGAAGGGGGCGGATTTAATCAGCCCCAGCATTTT.

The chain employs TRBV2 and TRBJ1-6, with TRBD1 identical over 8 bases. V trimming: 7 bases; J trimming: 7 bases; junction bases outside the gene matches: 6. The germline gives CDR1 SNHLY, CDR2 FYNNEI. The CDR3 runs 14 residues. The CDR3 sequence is CASKSRQGNSPLHF. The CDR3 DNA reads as TGTGCCAGCAAGTCTCGACAGGGGAATTCACCCCTCCACTTT.

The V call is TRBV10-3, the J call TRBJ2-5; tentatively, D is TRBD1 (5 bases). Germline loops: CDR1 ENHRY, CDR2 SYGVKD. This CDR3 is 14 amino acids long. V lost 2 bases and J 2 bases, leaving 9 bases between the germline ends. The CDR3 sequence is CAISERAGQETQYF. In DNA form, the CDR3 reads TGTGCCATCAGTGAGAGAGCAGGGCAAGAGACCCAGTACTTC.

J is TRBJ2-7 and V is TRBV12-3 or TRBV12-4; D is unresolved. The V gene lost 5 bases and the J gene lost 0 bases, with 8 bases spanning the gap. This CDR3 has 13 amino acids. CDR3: CASSPSPSYEQYF. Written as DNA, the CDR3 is TGTGCCAGCAGTCCCTCCCCCTCCTACGAGCAGTACTTC.

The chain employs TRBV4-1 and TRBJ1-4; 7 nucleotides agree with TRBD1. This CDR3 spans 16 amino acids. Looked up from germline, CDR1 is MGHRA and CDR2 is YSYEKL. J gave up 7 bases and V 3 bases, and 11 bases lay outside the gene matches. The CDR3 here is CASSQFVDRESEKLFF. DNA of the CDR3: TGCGCCAGCAGCCAGTTCGTAGACAGGGAAAGTGAAAAACTGTTTTTT.

CDR3 in DNA: TGCGCCAGCAGCCAAGATGTTCTAGCGGGGGGGCCCAGGGACAATGAGCAGTTCTTC. Translating it yields CASSQDVLAGGPRDNEQFF. This sequence joins TRBV4-1 and TRBJ2-1; 12 nucleotides match TRBD2. Trimming at V came to 0 bases and at J to 5 bases, leaving 11 bases not matched to a gene. This CDR3 has 19 residues. The germline V gene has CDR1 MGHRA and CDR2 YSYEKL.

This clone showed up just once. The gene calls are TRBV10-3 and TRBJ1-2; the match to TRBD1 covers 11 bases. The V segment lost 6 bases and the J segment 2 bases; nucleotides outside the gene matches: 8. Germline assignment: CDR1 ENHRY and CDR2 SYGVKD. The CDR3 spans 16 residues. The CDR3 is CAISLGQGAQNYGYTF. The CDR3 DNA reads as TGTGCCATCAGCCTCGGACAGGGGGCCCAGAACTATGGCTACACCTTC.

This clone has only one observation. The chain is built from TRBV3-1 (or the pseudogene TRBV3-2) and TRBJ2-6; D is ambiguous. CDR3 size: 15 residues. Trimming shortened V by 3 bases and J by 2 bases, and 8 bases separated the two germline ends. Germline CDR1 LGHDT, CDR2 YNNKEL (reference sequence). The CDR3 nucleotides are TGTGCCAGCAGCCACGGGTCGACTGGGGCCAACGTCCTGACTTTC. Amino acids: CASSHGSTGANVLTF.

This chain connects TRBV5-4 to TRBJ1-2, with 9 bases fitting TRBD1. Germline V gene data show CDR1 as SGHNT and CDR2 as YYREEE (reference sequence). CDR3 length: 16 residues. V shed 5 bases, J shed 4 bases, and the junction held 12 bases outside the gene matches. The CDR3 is CASRRGQGGFSYGYTF. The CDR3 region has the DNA TGTGCCAGCAGACGGGGACAGGGAGGTTTCAGCTATGGCTACACCTTC.

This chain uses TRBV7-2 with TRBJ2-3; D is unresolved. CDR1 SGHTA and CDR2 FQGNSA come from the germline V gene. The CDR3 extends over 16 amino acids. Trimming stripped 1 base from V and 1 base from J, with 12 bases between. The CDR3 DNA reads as TGTGCCAGCAGCTTAGGGGCGACACCCCGCACAGATACGCAGTATTTT. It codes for CASSLGATPRTDTQYF.

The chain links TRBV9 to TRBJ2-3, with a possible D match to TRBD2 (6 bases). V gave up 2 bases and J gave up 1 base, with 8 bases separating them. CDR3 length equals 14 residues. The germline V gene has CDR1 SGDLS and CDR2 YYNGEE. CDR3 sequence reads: CASSVERGTDTQYF. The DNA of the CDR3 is TGTGCCAGCAGCGTTGAGCGGGGCACAGATACGCAGTATTTT.

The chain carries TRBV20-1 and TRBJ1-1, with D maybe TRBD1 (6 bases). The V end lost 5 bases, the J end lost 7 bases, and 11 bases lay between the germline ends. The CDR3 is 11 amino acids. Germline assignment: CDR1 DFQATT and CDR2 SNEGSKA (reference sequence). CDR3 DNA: TGCAGTGCTCATGAACAGGGTGAAGCTTTCTTT. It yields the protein CSAHEQGEAFF.

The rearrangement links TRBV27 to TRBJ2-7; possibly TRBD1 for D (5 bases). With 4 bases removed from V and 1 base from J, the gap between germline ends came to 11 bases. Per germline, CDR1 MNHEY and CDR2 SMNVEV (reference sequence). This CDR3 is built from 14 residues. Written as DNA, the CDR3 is TGTGCCAGCAGTTCGCAGGGCCGATCCTACGAGCAGTACTTC. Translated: CASSSQGRSYEQYF.

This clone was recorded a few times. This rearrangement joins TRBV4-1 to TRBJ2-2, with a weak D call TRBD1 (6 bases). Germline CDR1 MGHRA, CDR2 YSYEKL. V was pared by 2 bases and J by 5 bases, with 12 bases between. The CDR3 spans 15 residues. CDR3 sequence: CASSQITGLTGELFF. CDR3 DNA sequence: TGCGCCAGCAGCCAAATAACAGGGTTAACCGGGGAGCTGTTTTTT.

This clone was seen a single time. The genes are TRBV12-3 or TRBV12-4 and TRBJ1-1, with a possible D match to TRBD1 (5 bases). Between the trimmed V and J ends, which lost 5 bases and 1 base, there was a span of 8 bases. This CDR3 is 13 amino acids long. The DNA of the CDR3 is TGTGCCAGCAGTCAGGACAAGAACACTGAAGCTTTCTTT. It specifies CASSQDKNTEAFF.

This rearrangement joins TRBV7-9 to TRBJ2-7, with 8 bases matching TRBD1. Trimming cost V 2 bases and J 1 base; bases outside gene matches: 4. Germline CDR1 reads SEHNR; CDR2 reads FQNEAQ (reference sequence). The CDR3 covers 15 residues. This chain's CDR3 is CASSLIGQGSYEQYF. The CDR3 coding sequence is TGTGCCAGCAGCTTAATAGGACAGGGATCCTACGAGCAGTACTTC.

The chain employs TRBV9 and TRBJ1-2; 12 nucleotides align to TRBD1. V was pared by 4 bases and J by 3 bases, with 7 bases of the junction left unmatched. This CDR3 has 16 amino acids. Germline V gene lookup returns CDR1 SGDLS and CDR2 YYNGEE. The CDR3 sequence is CASSNRGTGGDYGYTF. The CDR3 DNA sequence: TGTGCCAGCAGCAACCGGGGGACAGGGGGCGACTATGGCTACACCTTC.

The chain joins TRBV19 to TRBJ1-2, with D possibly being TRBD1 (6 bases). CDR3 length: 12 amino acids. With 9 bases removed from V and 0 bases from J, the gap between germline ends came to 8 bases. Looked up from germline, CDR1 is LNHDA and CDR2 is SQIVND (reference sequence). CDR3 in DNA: TGTGCCAGCCGGGACACTAACTATGGCTACACCTTC. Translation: CASRDTNYGYTF.

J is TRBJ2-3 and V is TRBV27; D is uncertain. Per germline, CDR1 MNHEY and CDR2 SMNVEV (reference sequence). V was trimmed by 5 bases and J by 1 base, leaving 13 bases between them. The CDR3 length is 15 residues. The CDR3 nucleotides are TGTGCCAGCAGTCCCCTTGGGCAGGGCACAGATACGCAGTATTTT. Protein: CASSPLGQGTDTQYF.

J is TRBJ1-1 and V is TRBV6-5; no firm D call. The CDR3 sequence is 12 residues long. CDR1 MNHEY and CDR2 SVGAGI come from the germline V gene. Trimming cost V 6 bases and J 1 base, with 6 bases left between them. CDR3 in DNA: TGTGCCAGCAGCCCGGGGAACACTGAAGCTTTCTTT. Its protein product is CASSPGNTEAFF.